This T cell receptor (beta chain) was profiled in a study of blood T cell repertoires in COVID-19. Study at large: COVID-19 samples from acute and convalescent phases originated in the United States, Italy and Spain.

Trimming cost V 0 bases and J 0 bases, with 15 bases left between them. From germline, CDR1 is LNHNV and CDR2 YYDKDF (reference sequence). The CDR3 sequence is 18 residues long. This clone has more than one count but fewer than ten. In the original workflow: Counts of nucleated cells, estimated from reference gene primer amplification, were obtained. Profiled with immunoSEQ multiplex PCR; TCRdb holds only in-frame clones, not every one. That table supplies the V and J calls and clone size; D and trimming were determined from the DNA. Among 100,000 to 150,000 clones listed, less than 80% were seen once.

The V and J genes are TRBV15 and TRBJ1-5; TRBD1 might be the D (6 bases). This TCR derives from a man aged 45 to 65 with acute or convalescent COVID-19. The source material was peripheral blood. CDR3 nucleotide sequence: TGTGCCACCAGCAGAGATACCGTCAAGACAGGTAGCAATCAGCCCCAGCATTTT. Residues: CATSRDTVKTGSNQPQHF.